This T cell receptor beta chain stems from a study of T cells in Graves' hyperthyroidism and ophthalmopathy. This clonotype was recorded at least ten times. RNA transcripts provided the source from which TCR beta CDR3 regions were amplified. Carried out on the TCR CDR3, a first-round RT-PCR used the HTBI primer set. TCRdb passed the multiplex PCR reads through MiXCR, listing each CDR3 protein once. The data show roughly 600,000 distinct CDR3 sequences, around 15% seen once. The CDR3 length is 14 residues. The V and J ends lost 8 bases and 4 bases, in that order; junction bases with no gene match: 8. Germline assignment: CDR1 MNHNS and CDR2 SASEGT.

The clonotype was recovered from a woman in her forties or fifties with Graves' ophthalmopathy. V is TRBV6-1 and J is TRBJ1-2; TRBD1 matches 9 bases. The sample was blood. The CDR3 is CASEKTGGSYGYTF. The CDR3 nucleotides read TGTGCCAGCGAGAAGACAGGGGGTAGCTATGGCTACACCTTC.